This TCR beta chain was sequenced for a study of blood T cell repertoires in COVID-19. About the research overall: There were acute and convalescent COVID-19 samples, and they came from the United States, Italy and Spain.

Using immunoSEQ multiplex PCR, the repertoire was profiled, and TCRdb retains in-frame clones only, with some absent. The sample contains approximately 350,000 clones, roughly 90% of which appear only once. Cohorts were determined from participant-reported clinical history. Cohort 3 donors counted as recovered after two negative PCRs, clearance, or resolved symptoms. V was pared by 6 bases and J by 1 base, with 11 bases between. The CDR3 length is 14 residues. Germline-derived CDR1 and CDR2 are MNHEY and SVGEGT. Sequenced sample: PBMCs or T cells enriched from blood (not recorded which). The origin of this receptor is a woman aged 30 to 39 who had recovered from COVID-19. The chain carries TRBV6-2 or TRBV6-3 and TRBJ2-3; possibly TRBD2 for D (6 bases). The chain's CDR3 is CASSLPSGTDTQYF. CDR3 coding DNA: TGTGCCAGCAGCCTCCCTAGCGGCACAGATACGCAGTATTTT.